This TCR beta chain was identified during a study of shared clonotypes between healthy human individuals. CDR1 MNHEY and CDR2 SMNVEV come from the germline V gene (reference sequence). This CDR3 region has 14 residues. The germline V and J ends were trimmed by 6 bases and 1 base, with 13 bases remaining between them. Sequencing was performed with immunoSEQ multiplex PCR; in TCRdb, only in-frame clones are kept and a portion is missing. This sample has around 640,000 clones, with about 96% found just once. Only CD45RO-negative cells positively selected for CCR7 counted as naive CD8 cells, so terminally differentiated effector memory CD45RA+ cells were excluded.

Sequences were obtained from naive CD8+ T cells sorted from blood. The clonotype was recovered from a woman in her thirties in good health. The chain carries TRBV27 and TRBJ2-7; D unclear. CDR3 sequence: CASRKGIPSYEQYF. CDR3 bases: TGTGCCAGCAGAAAAGGGATACCGTCCTACGAGCAGTACTTC.